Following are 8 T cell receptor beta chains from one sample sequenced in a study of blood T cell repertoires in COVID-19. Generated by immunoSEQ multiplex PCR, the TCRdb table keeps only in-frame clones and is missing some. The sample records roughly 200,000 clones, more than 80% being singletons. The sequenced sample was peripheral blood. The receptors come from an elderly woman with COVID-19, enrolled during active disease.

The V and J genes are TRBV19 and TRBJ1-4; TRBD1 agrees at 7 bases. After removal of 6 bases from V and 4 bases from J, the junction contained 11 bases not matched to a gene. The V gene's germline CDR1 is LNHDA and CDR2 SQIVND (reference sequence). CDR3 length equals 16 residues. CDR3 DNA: TGTGCCAGTAGCCCCACCCGGGGACAGATTAATGAAAAACTGTTTTTT. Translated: CASSPTRGQINEKLFF. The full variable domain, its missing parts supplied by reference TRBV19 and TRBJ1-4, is DGGITQSPKYLFRKEGQNVTLSCEQNLNHDAMYWYRQDPGQGLRLIYYSQIVNDFQKGDIAEGYSVSREKKESFPLTVTSAQKNPTAFYLCASSPTRGQINEKLFFGSGTQLSVL.

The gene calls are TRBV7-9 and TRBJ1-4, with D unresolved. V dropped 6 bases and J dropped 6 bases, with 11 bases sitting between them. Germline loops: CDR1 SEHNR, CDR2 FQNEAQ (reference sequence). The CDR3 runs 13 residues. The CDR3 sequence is CASSSGPDEKLFF. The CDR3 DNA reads TGTGCCAGCAGTTCCGGTCCTGATGAAAAACTGTTTTTT.

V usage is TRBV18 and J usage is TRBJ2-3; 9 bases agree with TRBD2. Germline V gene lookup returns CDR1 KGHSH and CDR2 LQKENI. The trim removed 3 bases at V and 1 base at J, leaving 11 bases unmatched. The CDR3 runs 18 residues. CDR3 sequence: CASSPRFGSGGGTDTQYF. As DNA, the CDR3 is TGTGCCAGCTCACCCCGCTTTGGTAGCGGGGGAGGCACAGATACGCAGTATTTT.

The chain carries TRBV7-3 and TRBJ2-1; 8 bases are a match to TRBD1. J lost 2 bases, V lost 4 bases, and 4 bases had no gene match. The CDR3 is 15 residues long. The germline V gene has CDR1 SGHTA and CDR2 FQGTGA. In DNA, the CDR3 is TGTGCCAGCAGCTCTGGACAGGGAACCTACAATGAGCAGTTCTTC. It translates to CASSSGQGTYNEQFF. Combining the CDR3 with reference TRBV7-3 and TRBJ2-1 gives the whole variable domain GAGVSQTPSNKVTEKGKYVELRCDPISGHTALYWYRQSLGQGPEFLIYFQGTGAADDSGLPNDRFFAVRPEGSVSTLKIQRTERGDSAVYLCASSSGQGTYNEQFFGPGTRLTVL.

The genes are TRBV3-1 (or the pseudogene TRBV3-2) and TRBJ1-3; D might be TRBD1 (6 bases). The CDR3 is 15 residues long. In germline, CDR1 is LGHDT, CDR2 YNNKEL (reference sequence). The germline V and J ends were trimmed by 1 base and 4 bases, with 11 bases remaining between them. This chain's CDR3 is CASSQVPDRGNTIYF. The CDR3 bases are TGTGCCAGCAGCCAAGTCCCCGACAGGGGAAACACCATATATTTT.

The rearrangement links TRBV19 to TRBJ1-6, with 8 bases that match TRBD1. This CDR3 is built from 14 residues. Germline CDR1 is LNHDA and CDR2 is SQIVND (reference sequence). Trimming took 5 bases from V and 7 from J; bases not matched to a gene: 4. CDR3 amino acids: CASSPGQVNSPLHF. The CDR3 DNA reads TGTGCCAGTAGTCCGGGACAGGTCAATTCACCCCTCCACTTT. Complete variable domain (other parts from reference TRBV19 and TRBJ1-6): DGGITQSPKYLFRKEGQNVTLSCEQNLNHDAMYWYRQDPGQGLRLIYYSQIVNDFQKGDIAEGYSVSREKKESFPLTVTSAQKNPTAFYLCASSPGQVNSPLHFGNGTRLTVT.

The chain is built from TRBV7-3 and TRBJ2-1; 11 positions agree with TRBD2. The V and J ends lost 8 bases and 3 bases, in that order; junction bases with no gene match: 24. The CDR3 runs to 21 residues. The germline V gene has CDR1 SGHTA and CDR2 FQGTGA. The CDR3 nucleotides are TGTGCCAGCCGTTTACGTCTATGGGTCCATCAGGGACTAGCGGACTACAATGAGCAGTTCTTC. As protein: CASRLRLWVHQGLADYNEQFF.

The chain's CDR3 is CASSSRQNSPLHF. The CDR3 DNA reads as TGTGCCAGCAGCTCGAGACAGAATTCACCCCTCCACTTT. The chain uses TRBV3-1 (or the pseudogene TRBV3-2) and TRBJ1-6; TRBD1 might be the D (5 bases). The V gene's germline CDR1 is LGHDT and CDR2 YNNKEL (reference sequence). The CDR3 is 13 residues long. The V and J ends lost 5 bases and 7 bases respectively, with 9 bases between them.